The 4 T cell receptor beta chains listed next were all sequenced from one sample in a study of patients and donors after allogeneic stem cell transplantation. Via MiXCR, TCRdb re-called the RT-PCR reads, giving one row per CDR3 protein. The sample yields 400,000 to 500,000 distinct CDR3 sequences, roughly 16% seen once. The sample consisted of blood, either unsorted or a sorted T cell fraction (not recorded which). Receptor source: a human donor who was either an allogeneic HSCT recipient or a stem cell or donor lymphocyte infusion donor (not recorded which). It is not recorded whose cells these are; they may come from a transplant donor.

There are a few counts of this clonotype. The chain couples TRBV11-2 to TRBJ1-4, with D perhaps TRBD1 (5 bases). The germline V gene has CDR1 SGHAT and CDR2 FQNNGV. Trimming took off 3 bases at V and 1 base at J, with 27 bases between the two ends. The CDR3 sequence is 21 residues long. CDR3 sequence reads: CASSLVPTGTLRVRTNEKLFF. Here the CDR3 DNA reads TGTGCCAGCAGCTTGGTCCCAACCGGGACCCTGAGGGTTCGAACTAATGAAAAACTGTTTTTT. Full variable domain (rest looked up from reference TRBV11-2 and TRBJ1-4): EAGVAQSPRYKIIEKRQSVAFWCNPISGHATLYWYQQILGQGPKLLIQFQNNGVVDDSQLPKDRFSAERLKGVDSTLKIQPAKLEDSAVYLCASSLVPTGTLRVRTNEKLFFGSGTQLSVL.

This clonotype has just a few counts. CDR3 in DNA: TGTGCCAGCAGTTTACTGACCGGGACGGGGGTGGACGAGCAGTACTTC. Translation: CASSLLTGTGVDEQYF. This chain joins TRBV27 and TRBJ2-7; a possible D gene is TRBD2 (6 bases). The CDR3 extends over 16 amino acids. V lost 2 bases to trimming and J lost 5 bases, with 19 bases between them. Germline-derived CDR1 and CDR2 are MNHEY and SMNVEV (reference sequence).

This rearrangement joins TRBV30 to TRBJ2-2; D might be TRBD1 or TRBD2, each matching 5 bases. The CDR3 has 14 residues. V lost 0 bases to trimming and J lost 4 bases, with 9 bases between them. CDR1 is GTSNPN and CDR2 is SVGIG in the germline V gene (reference sequence). Here the CDR3 DNA reads TGTGCCTGGAGTGTGGCAGGGAGCACCGGGGAGCTGTTTTTT. Translated: CAWSVAGSTGELFF.

This chain connects TRBV28 to TRBJ1-5, with 9 bases fitting TRBD1. CDR1 MDHEN and CDR2 SYDVKM come from the germline V gene. V shed 9 bases and J 5 bases; nucleotides not matched to a gene: 8. This CDR3 region has 14 residues. CDR3 in amino acids: CASTPGQGDQPQHF. The CDR3 DNA is TGTGCCAGTACTCCGGGACAGGGAGATCAGCCCCAGCATTTT. Using reference TRBV28 and TRBJ1-5 for the parts outside the CDR3, the full variable domain is DVKVTQSSRYLVKRTGEKVFLECVQDMDHENMFWYRQDPGLGLRLIYFSYDVKMKEKGDIPEGYSVSREKKERFSLILESASTNQTSMYLCASTPGQGDQPQHFGDGTRLSIL.